Each of the 12 T cell receptor beta chains below was sequenced from the same sample in a study of shared clonotypes between healthy human individuals. The table came from immunoSEQ multiplex PCR; TCRdb's copy has only in-frame clones and leaves some out. The sample records about 1.1 million clones, around three quarters being singletons. Sequenced material: memory CD4+ T cells from PBMCs. Stated subset: CD45RA-negative fraction. The receptors were sampled from a man aged 18 to 35 in good health. Some clones in this sample may be carry-over from other donors' samples.

This clone came up once. This chain uses TRBV6-1 with TRBJ1-3; D is uncertain. V lost 2 bases, J lost 0 bases, and 8 bases lay in between. This CDR3 comprises 15 residues. Germline CDR1 reads MNHNS; CDR2 reads SASEGT. Written as DNA, the CDR3 is TGTGCCAGCAGTGAACACGGTTACTCTGGAAACACCATATATTTT. This gives the protein CASSEHGYSGNTIYF.

The V and J genes are TRBV23-1 and TRBJ2-1, with a possible D match to TRBD2 (5 bases). TRBV23-1 is known as an ORF, though its function is uncertain. V shed 4 bases and J shed 0 bases, with 13 bases lying between them. The CDR3 sequence is 16 residues long. For the CDR3, the DNA is TGCGCCAGCAGTCCGAAGAGGGAGAGCTCCTACAATGAGCAGTTCTTC. Translated: CASSPKRESSYNEQFF.

This clone was observed at least ten times. The chain recombines TRBV29-1 with TRBJ2-1, with D perhaps TRBD1 (6 bases). CDR1 and CDR2 (germline): SQVTM, ANQGSEA. This CDR3 has 14 residues. Trimming shortened V by 4 bases and J by 0 bases, and 10 bases separated the two germline ends. CDR3 sequence: CSVGGQNSYNEQFF. CDR3 nucleotides: TGCAGCGTTGGCGGACAGAACTCCTACAATGAGCAGTTCTTC.

This chain connects TRBV10-3 to TRBJ1-2, with TRBD1 identical over 7 bases. The CDR3 contains 13 residues. Per the germline V gene, CDR1 is ENHRY and CDR2 is SYGVKD. V dropped 10 bases and J dropped 3; count of bases not matched to a gene: 8. CDR3 region: CATAPGGDYGYTF. The CDR3 DNA sequence: TGTGCCACCGCGCCAGGGGGGGACTATGGCTACACCTTC.

The chain employs TRBV5-1 and TRBJ1-1, with 7 bases that match TRBD1. Germline V gene sequence: CDR1 SGHRS, CDR2 YFSETQ. The CDR3 totals 14 residues. Germline trimming cut 3 bases from V and 5 bases from J; bases unmatched to any gene: 7. This CDR3 is CASSYDQGGTEAFF. In nucleotides, the CDR3 is TGCGCCAGCAGCTATGATCAGGGGGGGACTGAAGCTTTCTTT.

V usage is TRBV30 and J usage is TRBJ2-1, with TRBD2 matching over 7 bases. Germline V gene data show CDR1 as GTSNPN and CDR2 as SVGIG (reference sequence). The CDR3 extends over 13 amino acids. The trim removed 4 bases at V and 6 bases at J, leaving 6 bases unmatched. The CDR3 DNA reads TGTGCCTGGACCACGGGACTACTCAATGAGCAGTTCTTC. It is translated as CAWTTGLLNEQFF.

J is TRBJ1-4 and V is TRBV28, with 8 bases fitting TRBD1. V dropped 8 bases and J dropped 5; count of bases not matched to a gene: 7. CDR3 length: 14 amino acids. Looked up from germline, CDR1 is MDHEN and CDR2 is SYDVKM. In DNA form, the CDR3 reads TGTGCCAGCTACCCGGGACAGGAAAATGAAAAACTGTTTTTT. This translates into CASYPGQENEKLFF.

About this clone itself: A much larger clonotype is one base distant, so this may be a read error. The chain links TRBV7-9 to TRBJ1-2; possible D gene TRBD1, 5 bases. Looked up from germline, CDR1 is SEHNR and CDR2 is FQNEAQ (reference sequence). The CDR3 is made up of 14 amino acids. V was cut by 5 bases and J by 8 bases, with 18 bases left in between. The CDR3 region is CASSDRDGNRGYTF. CDR3 nucleotides: TGTGCCAGCAGCGACCGGGACGGCAATCGGGGCTACACCTTC.

V gene TRBV5-6 combines with J gene TRBJ2-7; possible D gene TRBD2, 6 bases. The CDR3 is 17 amino acids. V lost 0 bases and J 3 bases, leaving 19 bases between the germline ends. Germline CDR1 is SGHDT and CDR2 is YYEEEE. The CDR3 DNA reads as TGTGCCAGCAGCTTGGGTTGGGGACTCCGAGCCTTCTACGAGCAGTACTTC. It is translated as CASSLGWGLRAFYEQYF.

V gene TRBV7-2 combines with J gene TRBJ2-1, with 8 bases that match TRBD1. V dropped 2 bases and J dropped 4; count of bases not matched to a gene: 7. CDR3 length: 16 amino acids. Germline assignment: CDR1 SGHTA and CDR2 FQGNSA. This CDR3 reads CASSLNSGTGYNEQFF. The CDR3 DNA is TGTGCCAGCAGCTTAAACTCCGGGACAGGATACAATGAGCAGTTCTTC.

This chain links TRBV2 with TRBJ1-2; no clear D. V was trimmed by 3 bases and J by 4 bases, leaving 15 bases between them. Germline CDR1 and CDR2: SNHLY and FYNNEI. The CDR3 length is 15 residues. The CDR3 coding sequence is TGTGCCAGCAGTGACTGGCAGATCCCTGTCTATGGCTACACCTTC. Protein product: CASSDWQIPVYGYTF.

This chain joins TRBV25-1 and TRBJ2-7, with no clear D. CDR1 MGHDK and CDR2 SYGVNS come from the germline V gene. V was trimmed by 4 bases and J by 3 bases, leaving 7 bases between them. The CDR3 extends over 12 amino acids. CDR3 residues: CASSGRSYEQYF. The CDR3 nucleotides read TGTGCCAGCAGTGGCAGAAGCTACGAGCAGTACTTC.